The 29 T cell receptor beta chains below were found in one sample sequenced in a study of cytomegalovirus exposure and HLA in healthy donors. The primer mix had 60 Vbeta and 13 Jbeta primers. Profiled with immunoSEQ multiplex PCR; TCRdb holds only in-frame clones, not every one. The data show over 100,000 clones, around four fifths seen once. Source material: PBMCs. All receptors come from a woman aged 40 to 49 in good health and CMV-seropositive.

The chain couples TRBV7-2 to TRBJ1-3; 8 nucleotides match TRBD1. Germline-derived CDR1 and CDR2 are SGHTA and FQGNSA. This CDR3 is 15 amino acids long. V lost 5 bases to trimming and J lost 4 bases; unmatched junction nucleotides: 7. CDR3 residues: CASSPGQGGGNTIYF. CDR3 DNA sequence: TGTGCCAGCAGCCCCGGACAGGGTGGGGGAAACACCATATATTTT.

The gene calls are TRBV4-1 and TRBJ2-7; the match to TRBD1 covers 7 bases. CDR3 length: 15 residues. Trimming took 4 bases from V and 6 from J; bases not matched to a gene: 12. The germline CDR1 and CDR2 sequences are MGHRA and YSYEKL. The CDR3 loop is CASSRQGDPICEQYF. The CDR3 bases are TGCGCCAGCAGCCGGCAGGGGGACCCTATTTGCGAGCAGTACTTC.

This clone was seen only a few times. The sample carries other DNA sequences with the same CDR3. The genes are TRBV7-9 and TRBJ1-1, with D maybe TRBD1 (5 bases). Germline loops: CDR1 SEHNR, CDR2 FQNEAQ (reference sequence). CDR3 size: 14 residues. The V and J ends lost 1 base and 4 bases respectively, with 10 bases between them. The CDR3 region has the DNA TGTGCCAGCAGCTTAGGGGGCGGGGCCACTGAAGCTTTCTTT. Translating gives CASSLGGGATEAFF.

V gene TRBV11-2 combines with J gene TRBJ2-2, with TRBD2 matching over 11 bases. Trimming removed 5 bases from V and 1 base from J; junction bases left unmatched: 3. In germline, CDR1 is SGHAT, CDR2 FQNNGV. This CDR3 spans 16 amino acids. CDR3 sequence: CASSDTSGRNTGELFF. The CDR3 DNA follows: TGTGCCAGCAGCGATACTAGCGGGAGGAACACCGGGGAGCTGTTTTTT.

The V and J genes are TRBV28 and TRBJ1-4, with a tentative D call TRBD1 (5 bases). CDR3 length: 13 amino acids. In germline, CDR1 is MDHEN, CDR2 SYDVKM. V was shortened by 3 bases and J by 7 bases, with 9 bases between the two germline ends. CDR3 nucleotides: TGTGCCAGCAGTTTGGGGGGAGGTGAAAAACTGTTTTTT. This encodes CASSLGGGEKLFF.

J is TRBJ2-1 and V is TRBV28; D unclear. The CDR3 runs 15 residues. Trimming took 7 bases from V and 3 from J, leaving 16 bases between them. Germline CDR1 is MDHEN and CDR2 is SYDVKM. The CDR3 bases are TGTGCCAGCACCGTAGAGAGACTCTACTACAATGAGCAGTTCTTC. This translates into CASTVERLYYNEQFF.

The chain combines TRBV7-9 with TRBJ1-5; 7 bases fit TRBD1. Per the germline V gene, CDR1 is SEHNR and CDR2 is FQNEAQ (reference sequence). The CDR3 has 16 amino acids. V lost 5 bases, J lost 0 bases, and 7 bases stayed unmatched. The CDR3 protein is CASSHDREYSNQPQHF. CDR3 bases: TGTGCCAGCAGCCATGACAGGGAATATAGCAATCAGCCCCAGCATTTT.

In DNA, the CDR3 is TGTGCCAGTAGTATCGCGAACAGGGGGAGAACTGAAGCTTTCTTT. It specifies CASSIANRGRTEAFF. The chain employs TRBV19 and TRBJ1-1; 8 bases agree with TRBD1. V lost 3 bases, J lost 5 bases, and 8 bases stayed unmatched. The length of the CDR3 is 15 residues. Per the germline V gene, CDR1 is LNHDA and CDR2 is SQIVND (reference sequence). Full variable domain (rest looked up from reference TRBV19 and TRBJ1-1): DGGITQSPKYLFRKEGQNVTLSCEQNLNHDAMYWYRQDPGQGLRLIYYSQIVNDFQKGDIAEGYSVSREKKESFPLTVTSAQKNPTAFYLCASSIANRGRTEAFFGQGTRLTVV.

The rearrangement uses TRBV4-2 and TRBJ1-6; no firm D call. Germline loops: CDR1 LGHNA, CDR2 YNFKEQ. V was clipped by 0 bases and J by 5 bases, with 20 bases between them. The CDR3 covers 19 residues. CDR3 sequence (DNA): TGTGCCAGCAGCCAAGATCAATCGTCCAGGCGATCGAATAATTCACCCCTCCACTTT. It yields the protein CASSQDQSSRRSNNSPLHF.

The V gene is TRBV28, the J gene TRBJ1-6, with D possibly being TRBD1 (5 bases). V dropped 9 bases and J dropped 6 bases, with 12 bases sitting between them. Germline loops: CDR1 MDHEN, CDR2 SYDVKM. This CDR3 has 13 residues. Written as DNA, the CDR3 is TGTGCCAGTAAGGGGACTCGTAATTCACCCCTCCACTTT. It codes for CASKGTRNSPLHF.

This sequence joins TRBV5-4 and TRBJ2-4; 10 nucleotides agree with TRBD2. CDR3 size: 16 residues. The V segment lost 4 bases and the J segment 6 bases; nucleotides outside the gene matches: 10. Germline V CDR1 and CDR2: SGHNT, YYREEE (reference sequence). The CDR3 spells CASSRKLAGLGNIQYF. The CDR3 DNA reads TGTGCCAGCAGCAGAAAACTAGCGGGATTGGGAAACATTCAGTACTTC.

The chain's CDR3 is CASSLSPRNEQFF. Written as DNA, the CDR3 is TGTGCCAGCAGCTTATCACCCAGGAATGAGCAGTTCTTC. The rearrangement links TRBV13 to TRBJ2-1; D not certain. Trimming took 2 bases from V and 7 from J, leaving 9 bases between them. Per the germline V gene, CDR1 is PRHDT and CDR2 is FYEKMQ (reference sequence). The CDR3 length is 13 residues.

V and J are TRBV10-1 and TRBJ2-3; 7 bases line up with TRBD1. Unmatched junction bases numbered 9, after V lost 9 bases and J lost 6 bases. CDR1 and CDR2 from the germline V gene are WNHNN and SYGVQD (reference sequence). This CDR3 comprises 13 residues. CDR3 coding DNA: TGCGCCAGGCTAAGACAGGGAACGGATACGCAGTATTTT. Protein sequence: CARLRQGTDTQYF.

This clone was picked up a small number of times. This chain connects TRBV19 to TRBJ2-4; D might be TRBD2 (5 bases). The CDR3 totals 19 residues. V was clipped by 3 bases and J by 2 bases, with 23 bases between them. Germline V CDR1 and CDR2: LNHDA, SQIVND (reference sequence). The CDR3 loop is CASSMTPGPRDLTKNIQYF. The DNA for the CDR3 is TGTGCCAGTAGTATGACCCCCGGGCCTCGGGATTTAACCAAAAACATTCAGTACTTC. Complete variable domain (other parts from reference TRBV19 and TRBJ2-4): DGGITQSPKYLFRKEGQNVTLSCEQNLNHDAMYWYRQDPGQGLRLIYYSQIVNDFQKGDIAEGYSVSREKKESFPLTVTSAQKNPTAFYLCASSMTPGPRDLTKNIQYFGAGTRLSVL.

This clone occurred a few times. V and J are TRBV11-2 and TRBJ2-1; 12 nucleotides align to TRBD2. Germline V CDR1 and CDR2: SGHAT, FQNNGV. The junction had 6 bases not matched to a gene; V was cut back by 5 bases and J by 4 bases. The CDR3 spans 16 residues. CDR3 in amino acids: CASSPSTSGGYNEQFF. The DNA of the CDR3 is TGTGCCAGCAGCCCTTCGACTAGCGGGGGTTACAATGAGCAGTTCTTC.

This clone was observed once. V gene TRBV2 combines with J gene TRBJ2-2; TRBD2 aligns across 10 bases. Germline assignment: CDR1 SNHLY and CDR2 FYNNEI. The CDR3 consists of 16 residues. V lost 2 bases, J lost 6 bases, and 6 bases stayed unmatched. The CDR3 spells CASSERSSGGSGELFF. CDR3 nucleotides: TGTGCCAGCAGTGAACGGTCTAGCGGGGGATCCGGGGAGCTGTTTTTT.

The chain combines TRBV7-2 with TRBJ1-1; 10 bases map to TRBD1. The CDR3 sequence is 15 residues long. Germline V gene lookup returns CDR1 SGHTA and CDR2 FQGNSA. The V segment lost 0 bases and the J segment 7 bases; nucleotides outside the gene matches: 5. CDR3 sequence reads: CASSLARGQGNEAFF. The DNA of the CDR3 is TGTGCCAGCAGCTTAGCCCGGGGACAGGGGAATGAAGCTTTCTTT.

The sample holds a few counts of this clone. This chain uses TRBV7-8 with TRBJ1-3; 8 bases map to TRBD1. J was trimmed by 8 bases and V by 1 base; bases with no gene match: 4. This CDR3 is built from 14 residues. CDR1 SGHVS and CDR2 FQNEAQ come from the germline V gene. DNA of the CDR3: TGTGCCAGCAGCTTAGTAGGACAGGGACACACCATATATTTT. It encodes CASSLVGQGHTIYF.

The chain has TRBV28 and TRBJ2-3, with D possibly matching TRBD2 (7 bases). The CDR3 extends over 15 amino acids. Germline loops: CDR1 MDHEN, CDR2 SYDVKM. The V and J ends lost 3 bases and 4 bases respectively, with 14 bases between them. CDR3 residues: CASSFGGAGSDTQYF. The CDR3, as DNA: TGTGCCAGCAGTTTTGGGGGGGCCGGTTCAGATACGCAGTATTTT.

This clone was detected only a few times. The chain uses TRBV4-2 and TRBJ2-7; D possibly corresponds to TRBD1 (5 bases). The CDR3 is 16 amino acids. Germline V gene sequence: CDR1 LGHNA, CDR2 YNFKEQ. V was cut by 0 bases and J by 3 bases, with 15 bases left in between. The CDR3 is CASSQDPPGSGYEQYF. The CDR3 DNA follows: TGTGCCAGCAGCCAAGATCCCCCAGGGTCGGGCTACGAGCAGTACTTC.

V and J are TRBV7-2 and TRBJ2-3; 8 bases match TRBD2. Germline loops: CDR1 SGHTA, CDR2 FQGNSA. This CDR3 is built from 16 residues. The J segment lost 2 bases and the V segment lost 5 bases, leaving 9 bases of the junction unmatched. This CDR3 is CASSPRAGALTDTQYF. CDR3 in DNA: TGTGCCAGCAGCCCCAGAGCGGGGGCCCTCACAGATACGCAGTATTTT.

The chain employs TRBV2 and TRBJ1-1, with a weak D call TRBD1 (5 bases). CDR1 and CDR2 from the germline V gene are SNHLY and FYNNEI. The V gene lost 6 bases and the J gene lost 2 bases, with 10 bases spanning the gap. CDR3 length equals 13 residues. The CDR3 nucleotides are TGTGCCAGCAGGAACCAGGGAAACACTGAAGCTTTCTTT. Residues: CASRNQGNTEAFF.

This clone was seen a few times. V and J are TRBV18 and TRBJ2-3; possibly TRBD1 for D (5 bases). CDR3 size: 15 residues. Per germline, CDR1 KGHSH and CDR2 LQKENI. The V end was cut by 2 bases, the J end by 2 bases, with 11 bases between. CDR3 loop: CASSPSKGITDTQYF. The CDR3 DNA sequence: TGTGCCAGCTCACCAAGTAAGGGGATCACAGATACGCAGTATTTT.

This chain joins TRBV7-9 and TRBJ2-2; 8 bases map to TRBD2. The junction had 3 bases not matched to a gene; V was cut back by 4 bases and J by 5 bases. Germline loops: CDR1 SEHNR, CDR2 FQNEAQ (reference sequence). The length of the CDR3 is 14 residues. The CDR3, as DNA: TGTGCCAGCAGCTACGCGGGAGGAACCGGGGAGCTGTTTTTT. Protein sequence: CASSYAGGTGELFF.

As to this clone: Its ends do not fully match the called genes, so a read error is possible. The gene calls are TRBV19 and TRBJ2-7; D unresolved. CDR1 and CDR2 from the germline V gene are LNHDA and SQIVND (reference sequence). This CDR3 spans 12 amino acids. The CDR3 reads CANSIVGDEQYF. CDR3 nucleotide sequence: TGTGCCAATAGTATAGTTGGAGACGAGCAGTACTTC.

The chain joins TRBV7-2 to TRBJ2-1; D possibly corresponds to TRBD2 (6 bases). The V and J ends lost 2 bases and 5 bases respectively, with 13 bases between them. This CDR3 spans 15 amino acids. Germline CDR1 reads SGHTA; CDR2 reads FQGNSA. The CDR3 DNA is TGTGCCAGCAGCTTAAGATTAGCGGATAACAATGAGCAGTTCTTC. Translating gives CASSLRLADNNEQFF.

V gene TRBV7-9 combines with J gene TRBJ1-2; unclear D gene. The germline CDR1 and CDR2 sequences are SEHNR and FQNEAQ (reference sequence). V was cut by 2 bases and J by 13 bases, with 17 bases left in between. The CDR3 contains 13 residues. The CDR3 loop is CASSLSASLAGTF. The CDR3, as DNA: TGTGCCAGCAGCTTATCGGCCTCTCTAGCTGGCACCTTC. Full variable domain (outside the CDR3, taken from reference TRBV7-9 and TRBJ1-2): DTGVSQNPRHKITKRGQNVTFRCDPISEHNRLYWYRQTLGQGPEFLTYFQNEAQLEKSRLLSDRFSAERPKGSFSTLEIQRTEQGDSAMYLCASSLSASLAGTFGSGTRLTVV.

The chain employs TRBV4-1 and TRBJ1-2; D gene uncertain. Germline V gene lookup returns CDR1 MGHRA and CDR2 YSYEKL. V shed 1 base and J shed 5 bases, with 14 bases lying between them. The CDR3 runs 15 residues. The CDR3 protein is CASSQGRLLAYGYTF. In nucleotides, the CDR3 is TGCGCCAGCAGCCAAGGGAGACTCCTGGCGTATGGCTACACCTTC.

The chain recombines TRBV5-4 with TRBJ1-5, with TRBD1 matching over 7 bases. The trim removed 4 bases at V and 6 bases at J, leaving 13 bases unmatched. Looked up from germline, CDR1 is SGHNT and CDR2 is YYREEE (reference sequence). The CDR3 totals 16 residues. For the CDR3, the DNA is TGTGCCAGCAGCAGTAGAGGGGGCGCGCAGCTTCAGCCCCAGCATTTT. It yields the protein CASSSRGGAQLQPQHF.